The rows below give T cell receptor beta chains drawn from one sample of a study of T cell responses to AZD1222 COVID-19 vaccine. Produced via immunoSEQ multiplex PCR; TCRdb's table is partial and in-frame only. The sample includes around 56,000 clones, around 90% of them seen just once. The sample was peripheral blood, taken 28 days after the second AZD1222 dose. Receptor source: an adult who received the AZD1222 COVID-19 vaccine. CDR3s include the opening cysteine and the closing phenylalanine or tryptophan. D genes are given only for firm matches. Expanded clones get a size class; other rows say once, few or many, or leave the size out.

v_call	d_call	j_call	clone_size	cdr3_nt	cdr3_aa
TRBV14	NA	TRBJ1-2	NA	TGTGCCAGCAGCCGGGACGGGGGCTATGGCTACACCTTC	CASSRDGGYGYTF
TRBV30	NA	TRBJ2-1	NA	TGTGCCTGGTCTTATATGGCCTCGCCCGAGAATGAGCAGTTCTTC	CAWSYMASPENEQFF
TRBV9	NA	TRBJ1-2	few	TGTGCCAGCAGCGTAGGCGGGTCTTCTAACTATGGCTACACCTTC	CASSVGGSSNYGYTF
TRBV5-1	TRBD1	TRBJ1-2	NA	TGCGCCAGCAGCAAATCTGACAGGGGTGGAGGCTACACCTTC	CASSKSDRGGGYTF
TRBV15	NA	TRBJ2-5	NA	TGTGCCACCAGCAGAACTCGCAGGACAGATCAAGAGACCCAGTACTTC	CATSRTRRTDQETQYF
TRBV11-3	NA	TRBJ2-1	few	TGTGCCAGCAGCTTAGAGGGCTACAACAATGAGCAGTTCTTC	CASSLEGYNNEQFF
TRBV9	TRBD2	TRBJ2-1	few	TGTGCCAGCAGCGCGGGACTACGCCAGGGTGAGCAGTTCTTC	CASSAGLRQGEQFF
TRBV6-1	TRBD2	TRBJ2-7	NA	TGTGCCAGCAGCACTAGCGACTACTCCTACGAGCAGTACTTC	CASSTSDYSYEQYF
TRBV6-5	NA	TRBJ1-4	NA	TGTGCCAGCAGTTACGCGGGGACCGCGAATGAAAAACTGTTTTTT	CASSYAGTANEKLFF
TRBV19	TRBD1	TRBJ2-3	NA	TGTGCCAGTAGTGCCCAAAGGGACAGGGGCTCAGATACGCAGTATTTT	CASSAQRDRGSDTQYF
TRBV7-2	NA	TRBJ1-1	once	TGTGCCAGCAGCTCGACCGGGACTCCTGTCACTGAAGCTTTCTTT	CASSSTGTPVTEAFF
TRBV11-2	NA	TRBJ2-1	few	TGTGCCAGCAGCTTAGAGTGGGGGAGCTACAATGAGCAGTTCTTC	CASSLEWGSYNEQFF
TRBV7-8	NA	TRBJ2-1	NA	TGTGCCAGCACCACTCGAGAGGTCTCCTACAATGAGCAGTTCTTC	CASTTREVSYNEQFF
TRBV7-2	TRBD1	TRBJ2-1	NA	TGTGCCAGCAGCTTAAGTGTCGGGACAGGGGAAAATGAGCAGTTCTTC	CASSLSVGTGENEQFF
TRBV27	NA	TRBJ2-1	NA	TGTGCCAGCAGTCCTCCTCATTCGAACAATGAGCAGTTCTTC	CASSPPHSNNEQFF
TRBV12-5	TRBD2	TRBJ2-5	NA	TGTGCTACCTCTAGCGGGAGAAGAGTCCAAGAGACCCAGTACTTC	CATSSGRRVQETQYF
TRBV27	NA	TRBJ1-6	NA	TGTGCCAGCAGTCTCCGGTTACGGAATTCACCCCTCCACTTT	CASSLRLRNSPLHF
TRBV15	TRBD2	TRBJ2-7	NA	TGTGCCACCAGCAGAGAGGCTAGCGGGAACTACGAGCAGTACTTC	CATSREASGNYEQYF
TRBV5-1	NA	TRBJ2-3	NA	TGCGCCAGCAGCTTGGAGGCTAGCGGCACAGATACGCAGTATTTT	CASSLEASGTDTQYF
TRBV19	NA	TRBJ1-1	NA	TGTGCCAGTAGTATTACAGGGATGGACACTGAAGCTTTCTTT	CASSITGMDTEAFF
TRBV11-3	NA	TRBJ2-5	NA	TGTGCCAGCAGCTCCCGCGGGGCAGGAGGGGAGACCCAGTACTTC	CASSSRGAGGETQYF
TRBV7-6	NA	TRBJ1-2	NA	TGTGCCAGCAGCTTGAGCTTCAGGGACCGCTATGGCTACACCTTC	CASSLSFRDRYGYTF
TRBV6-2/TRBV6-3	NA	TRBJ1-5	NA	TGTGCCAGCAGTTACGGAGGGCAGCCCCAGCATTTT	CASSYGGQPQHF